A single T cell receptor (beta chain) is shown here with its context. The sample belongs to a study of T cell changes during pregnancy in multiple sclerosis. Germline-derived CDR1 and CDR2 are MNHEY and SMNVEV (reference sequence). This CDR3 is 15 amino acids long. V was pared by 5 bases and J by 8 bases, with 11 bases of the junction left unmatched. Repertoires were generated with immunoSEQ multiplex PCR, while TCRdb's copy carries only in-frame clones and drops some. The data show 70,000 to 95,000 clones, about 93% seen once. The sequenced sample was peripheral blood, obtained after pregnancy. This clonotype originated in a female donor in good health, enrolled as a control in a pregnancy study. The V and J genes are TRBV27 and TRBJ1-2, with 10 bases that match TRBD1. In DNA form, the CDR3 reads TGTGCCAGCAGTACCGGACGACAGGGGGCGGAAGGCTACACCTTC. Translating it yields CASSTGRQGAEGYTF.